This T cell receptor beta chain appears in the sequencing data of a study of blood T cell repertoires in COVID-19. The wider study: COVID-19 samples from acute and convalescent phases originated in the United States, Italy and Spain. Sample material is recorded as cDNA or gDNA derived from T cells, B-cell-depleted T cells, or PBMCs.

This clone was found many times. Original handling: Reference gene primer amplification in the assay estimated nucleated cell counts. Generated by immunoSEQ multiplex PCR, the TCRdb table keeps only in-frame clones and is missing some. That table gives V, J and clone size, and the DNA gave D and trimming. Here the sample spans about 170,000 clones, approximately 79% being singletons. CDR1 and CDR2 from the germline V gene are MNHNS and SASEGT. This CDR3 is 14 amino acids long. The ends lost 3 bases at V and 1 base at J; junction bases unmatched: 0. The clonotype originates from a woman older than 75 with acute or convalescent COVID-19. The chain uses TRBV6-1 and TRBJ1-5; 7 nucleotides align to TRBD1. Sample: peripheral blood. The CDR3 here is CASSDRGSNQPQHF. Here the CDR3 DNA reads TGTGCCAGCAGTGACAGGGGGAGCAATCAGCCCCAGCATTTT.